Listed below are T cell receptor beta chains from one sample, sequenced in a study of shared clonotypes between healthy human individuals. The table came from immunoSEQ multiplex PCR; TCRdb's copy has only in-frame clones and leaves some out. Here the sample spans around 1.1 million clones, 77% being singletons. Input material: memory CD4+ T cells from PBMCs. All receptors derive from a man in his late teens or twenties in good health. Some clones in this sample may be carry-over from other donors' samples. Each CDR3 is given with its conserved first and last residue. The D gene is left open where the match is weak. Only part of the rows carry a size: once, few, many, or a class if the clone is expanded.

clone size	J gene	V gene	D gene	CDR3 DNA	CDR3 protein
few	TRBJ1-3	TRBV7-9	NA	TGTGCCAGCAGCTTAAGGCAGATGCGAAACACCATATATTTT	CASSLRQMRNTIYF
NA	TRBJ2-1	TRBV13	TRBD2	TGTGCCAGCAGCTCCTCCGGGACTAGCGGGATCCTCAATGAGCAGTTCTTC	CASSSSGTSGILNEQFF
NA	TRBJ1-1	TRBV19	TRBD1	TGTGCCAGTAGTATAGGGACGGGCCGGGACAGGGCCCAAGCTTTCTTT	CASSIGTGRDRAQAFF
NA	TRBJ2-3	TRBV27	TRBD2	TGTGCCAGCACCTCCCTAGCGGGAGGGGAAACAGATACGCAGTATTTT	CASTSLAGGETDTQYF
NA	TRBJ2-3	TRBV7-9	TRBD2	TGTGCCAGCAGCTTAGAAGCGGGAGGGACAGATACGCAGTATTTT	CASSLEAGGTDTQYF
once	TRBJ2-3	TRBV30	TRBD1	TGTGCCTGGAGTGTCGGACAGGGGAGGGTGACAGATACGCAGTATTTT	CAWSVGQGRVTDTQYF
NA	TRBJ2-1	TRBV6-1	NA	TGTGCCAGCAATCGGGACAAGACCTCCTACAATGAGCAGTTCTTC	CASNRDKTSYNEQFF
NA	TRBJ2-5	TRBV27	TRBD1	TGTGCCAGCAGCCGCGGACAGGCCTTCCAAGAGACCCAGTACTTC	CASSRGQAFQETQYF
NA	TRBJ2-4	TRBV15	TRBD1	TGTGCCACCAGCAGAGATATCGGGGACAGGGGGATTATAGCCAAAAACATTCAGTACTTC	CATSRDIGDRGIIAKNIQYF
NA	TRBJ2-5	TRBV9	TRBD1	TGTGCCAGCAGCGACCAGGGGGTCCAAGAGACCCAGTACTTC	CASSDQGVQETQYF
once	TRBJ2-5	TRBV20-1	TRBD2	TGCAGTGCTGCCCTAGCGGGAGAGAACTTC	CSAALAGENF
NA	TRBJ2-7	TRBV30	TRBD2	TGTGCCTGGAGCCTAGCGGGGTCCCCATACTACGAGCAGTACTTC	CAWSLAGSPYYEQYF
NA	TRBJ1-1	TRBV27	NA	TGTGCCAGCAGTTTTGCAGGAGAGAACACTGAAGCTTTCTTT	CASSFAGENTEAFF
NA	TRBJ2-7	TRBV7-6	NA	TGTGCAAGCAGGGGAGGACGGAACGAGCAGTACTTC	CASRGGRNEQYF
few	TRBJ2-7	TRBV5-8	TRBD2	TGTGCCAGCAGCTCACTAGCGGGAGACGGCTACGAGCAGTACTTC	CASSSLAGDGYEQYF
once	TRBJ1-5	TRBV7-8	NA	TGTGCCAGCAGCTTACGGACGGATAGCAATCAGCCCCAGCATTTT	CASSLRTDSNQPQHF
NA	TRBJ2-6	TRBV2	NA	TGTGCCGTCCGGGACCCGAACTCTGGGGCCAACGTCCTGACTTTC	CAVRDPNSGANVLTF
NA	TRBJ2-2	TRBV10-3	TRBD1	TGTGCCAACAAGGGACAGGGAGACACCGGGGAGCTGTTTTTT	CANKGQGDTGELFF
NA	TRBJ2-7	TRBV2	TRBD2	TGTGCCAGCCAGACTAGCGTCTACTACGAGCAGTACTTC	CASQTSVYYEQYF
NA	TRBJ1-3	TRBV7-8	TRBD1	TGTGCCAGCAGCTTATACCCAGGGGGCTCTGGAAACACCATATATTTT	CASSLYPGGSGNTIYF
NA	TRBJ1-4	TRBV9	NA	TGTGCCAGCAGCGTAGGTTCTCTCACCGGGAATGAAAAACTGTTTTTT	CASSVGSLTGNEKLFF
NA	TRBJ1-1	TRBV11-2	NA	TGTGCCAGCAGCTTTGCGCGAGGGGGGACTGAAGCTTTCTTT	CASSFARGGTEAFF
NA	TRBJ2-7	TRBV7-2	NA	TGTGCCAGCAGCCGACAGGCCAATGACGAGCAGTACTTC	CASSRQANDEQYF
NA	TRBJ2-1	TRBV11-2	NA	TGTGCCAGCACCAACGTGGGGGAGCCCTACAATGAGCAGTTCTTC	CASTNVGEPYNEQFF
few	TRBJ2-7	TRBV7-9	TRBD1	TGTGCCAGCAGCCTCCGGACAGGGAAAGGCGAGCAGTACTTC	CASSLRTGKGEQYF
NA	TRBJ2-7	TRBV5-4	TRBD2	TGTGCCAGCAGCGGATCCGGGACTAGCGTTGACGAGCAGTACTTC	CASSGSGTSVDEQYF
few	TRBJ2-5	TRBV4-1	NA	TGCGCCAGCAGCCAAGGATTCAGGGAAGAGACCCAGTACTTC	CASSQGFREETQYF
once	TRBJ1-1	TRBV5-1	TRBD1	TGCGCCAGCAGCTTGCTACCGGGACAGGGTCTCGAAGCTTTCTTT	CASSLLPGQGLEAFF
NA	TRBJ2-7	TRBV4-2	TRBD2	TGTGCCAGCAGCCTAACGATACCTAGCGGGACCTCCTACGAGCAGTACTTC	CASSLTIPSGTSYEQYF
NA	TRBJ1-1	TRBV27	NA	TGTGCCAGCAGTTCCCAGCCGGCGCCTCAGAACACTGAAGCTTTCTTT	CASSSQPAPQNTEAFF
NA	TRBJ2-5	TRBV5-4	NA	TGTGCCAGCAGCGGAACAGGGTTCCAAGAGACCCAGTACTTC	CASSGTGFQETQYF
NA	TRBJ1-5	TRBV2	TRBD1	TGTGCCAGCAGTGATGGCAGGGGGCAGGATCAGCCCCAGCATTTT	CASSDGRGQDQPQHF
NA	TRBJ1-1	TRBV27	NA	TGTGCCAGCAGTTTATTGGGAGGGGGAGAAGGGGACGGGACTGAAGCTTTCTTT	CASSLLGGGEGDGTEAFF
NA	TRBJ2-7	TRBV28	NA	TGTGCCAGCAGTTTCGTAATGTCCTCCGAGCAGTACTTC	CASSFVMSSEQYF
few	TRBJ1-2	TRBV5-1	NA	TGCGCCAGCAGCTTTGGCAGCACTAACTATGGCTACACCTTC	CASSFGSTNYGYTF
NA	TRBJ1-2	TRBV11-3	NA	TGTGCCAGCAGCTTAGACATTTCTCGGCCCTATGGCTACACCTTC	CASSLDISRPYGYTF
few	TRBJ2-3	TRBV9	NA	TGTGCCAGCAGCGTAGAGAGCGGGAGCACAGATACGCAGTATTTT	CASSVESGSTDTQYF
NA	TRBJ2-1	TRBV14	NA	TGTGCCAGCAGCCAAGATAAGGACTGGAGGCCGGCTTTGAACAATGAGCAGTTCTTC	CASSQDKDWRPALNNEQFF
NA	TRBJ2-1	TRBV10-3	NA	TGTGCCATCAGTGAGTCGGCCACGGTTGAGCAGTTCTTC	CAISESATVEQFF
NA	TRBJ1-5	TRBV6-6	NA	TGTGCCAGCAGTCCCTCCCGTAATCAGCCCCAGCATTTT	CASSPSRNQPQHF